This TCR beta chain originates from a study of regulatory T cells in long-lasting Graves disease (dated by TCRdb to 2020 to 2023). Regarding the complete study: Antithyroid drugs had been taken for less than 3 months by newly diagnosed Graves' disease patients. Patients with persistent Graves' disease were compared with patients with newly diagnosed Graves' disease using TCR sequencing and RNA sequencing of peripheral blood. The study took place in China and was registered as a clinical trial. A total of roughly 35 samples underwent TCR sequencing, from about 13 patients with persistent Graves' disease and approximately 20 patients with newly diagnosed Graves' disease. Broader findings and caveats from the paper: The small sample size was acknowledged by the authors as a limitation that may reduce accuracy. Because the primary lesion, thyroid tissue, could not be accessed, the study looked at peripheral blood alone. Compared with newly diagnosed patients, persistent Graves' disease patients had lower TCR Shannon entropy and fewer highly expanded clones, which suggests clonal expansion. Persistent patients shared more public clonotypes among themselves (around 2,500) than newly diagnosed patients did (approximately 970). Persistent disease showed preferential use of TRBV28, TRBJ1-2 and TRBJ2-5, whereas newly diagnosed disease favored TRBV20-1 and TRBJ2-1. Sequencing and analysis were limited to the TCR beta chain.

In this sample, this clonotype turned up once. The antigen this receptor binds is unknown. Base-call qualities are not available, and no considerably larger clone is one nucleotide away. One read offers little support. A distance of 13 bases separates the germline ends of V and J, which lose 7 bases and 0 bases respectively. The CDR3, from cysteine to phenylalanine, totals 14 residues. Only the CDR3 DNA is retained, 42 bases long and in frame from the first base. The library was obtained by multiplex PCR. The sample was run on an Illumina HiSeq 4000. CDR3 regions were amplified by Arm-PCR with iRepertoire HTBI primers to construct TCR beta libraries. Gel purification was performed on PCR products prior to sequencing. In the authors' own workflow: Across samples, about 63 TRBV and 13 to 15 TRBJ segments were identified and used for gene usage analysis of CDR3 amino acid clonotypes. COPE and FqMerger were used to merge the filtered high-quality paired reads into contigs. BLAST was used to align contigs to IMGT TRBV, TRBD and TRBJ reference genes, and CDR3 was defined according to IMGT. Any clonotype with a frequency above 0.1% was counted as a highly expanded clone. Shannon entropy was used to measure repertoire diversity, and the Gini coefficient was used to measure V-J evenness. Public clonotypes were defined as clonotypes shared by more than one individual. The raw public reads went through TCRdb reprocessing: fastp at Q25, MiXCR clone calling, in-frame beta chains kept. When rows share a CDR3 protein, they turn into one entry using the most common DNA and genes. These V and J calls are TCRdb output, not the study's own analysis. This sample holds about 220,000 distinct CDR3 sequences; roughly 18% were observed only once. About 10% of the sample comes from the top ten.

The sample's time point label is to be understood as: newly diagnosed GD, antithyroid drugs for less than 3 months. For both TCR sequencing and RNA sequencing, RNA was extracted from PBMCs using TRIzol. The diagnosis of Graves' disease was made according to American Thyroid Association guidelines. Recruitment of patients was carried out at an endocrinology department in Xi'an, China. From each patient, around 8.3 milliliters of peripheral blood was collected into an EDTA anticoagulant tube. Ficoll Paque Plus density gradient separation was used to isolate PBMCs, and no further T cell sorting was done. RNA quality was checked with an Agilent 2100 Bioanalyzer and agarose gel, and concentration with a NanoDrop 2000. This sample also appeared in a second study, on T cells in Graves' hyperthyroidism and ophthalmopathy. As the second paper documents: Stable Graves' hyperthyroidism was defined as no progression to ophthalmopathy during 18 months of follow-up. The hyperthyroidism patients were between 18 and 65 years old and newly diagnosed, with a disease duration of less than 2 months. Any patient with an uncontrolled infection, another autoimmune disease, pregnancy or lactation was excluded. Diagnoses relied on clinical symptoms, serum thyroxine and TRAb, thyroid ultrasound and orbital computed tomography. The TCR CDR3 was subjected to a first round of RT-PCR using the HTBI primer set and the Qiagen OneStep RT-PCR kit. Most expanded thyroid clonotypes (frequency above 0.001) were also detected in blood, a finding suggesting that blood repertoires may reflect thyroid immune responses. A 13 V-J signature model separated ophthalmopathy from stable hyperthyroidism, with 87.88% sensitivity and roughly 81% specificity in cross-validation and 80%/75% in testing. In validation, progression to ophthalmopathy was predicted by the model with 70.59% sensitivity and roughly 76% specificity, a median of approximately 7.1 months before onset. A discovery cohort of approximately 100 patients, fewer than 50 with Graves' ophthalmopathy and about 60 with stable Graves' hyperthyroidism, was used to find distinguishing TCR V-J signatures. Prospective prediction of ophthalmopathy was tested in an independent validation cohort consisting of roughly 19 hyperthyroidism patients and 17 patients who later progressed to ophthalmopathy. For training and testing, the 100 or so patients in the discovery cohort were randomly divided in a 7:3 ratio. In addition, the study compared T-cell repertoires in thyroid tissue and in blood from roughly six Graves' hyperthyroidism patients. After sampling, hyperthyroidism patients received methimazole starting at 30 mg daily, and ophthalmopathy patients received high-dose intravenous methylprednisolone. A second multiplex PCR round built the libraries, followed by size selection and purification. Sequencing of the libraries was done on an Illumina HiSeq2000 using paired-end 100 bp reads. Raw data were processed with SOAPnuke, discarding reads with adapters, uncalled bases, mean Phred below 15, or no exact constant-primer or identifier match. COPE v1.2.5 was used to merge the high-quality paired reads, and each unique nucleotide sequence was defined as a clonotype. MiTCR v1.1 was used to align clonotypes to the IMGT TRBV, TRBD and TRBJ reference segments. Only V-J combinations with frequency above 0.0001, covering 99% to 99.2% of repertoires, were analysed. The TCS score was defined as F50 (clonal expansion) divided by E x V (chaos), with BLOSUM62-based TCRdist calculated between CDR3 peptides within each V-J. Welch's t-statistics and random forest reduced approximately 520 V-J features to around 14, which were used in a naive Bayes classifier (R e1071). No statistical method was used to set the sample size in advance, and investigators knew the group allocation. The paper reports TCR Vbeta CDR3 sequencing of some 140 peripheral blood samples: 40 to 45 ophthalmopathy, roughly 74 hyperthyroidism and 17 progressor patients.

The chain uses TRBV12-3 or TRBV12-4 and TRBJ2-7; a confident D gene designation cannot be given. The sequence came from a woman aged 25 to 39 with Graves disease. Donor details come from another sample of the same person, matched by shared clones. The specimen comprised peripheral blood mononuclear cells (PBMCs), sampled at new diagnosis, from a patient treated with antithyroid drugs. The base sequence is TGTGCCAGCACCGCCGGGTGGGCCTCCTACGAGCAGTACTTC. Its product reads: CASTAGWASYEQYF.